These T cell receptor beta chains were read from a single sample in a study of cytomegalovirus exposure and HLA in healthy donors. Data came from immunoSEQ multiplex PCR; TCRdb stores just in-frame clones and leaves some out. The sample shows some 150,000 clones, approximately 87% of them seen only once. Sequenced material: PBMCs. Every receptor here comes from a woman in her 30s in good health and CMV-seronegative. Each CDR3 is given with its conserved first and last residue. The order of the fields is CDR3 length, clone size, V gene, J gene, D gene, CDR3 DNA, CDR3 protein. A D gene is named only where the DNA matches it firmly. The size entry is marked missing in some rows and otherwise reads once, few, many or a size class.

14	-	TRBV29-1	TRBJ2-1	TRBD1	TGCAGCGCCGCAGGGCCAGGGGGCTACAATGAGCAGTTCTTC	CSAAGPGGYNEQFF
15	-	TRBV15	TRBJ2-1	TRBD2	TGTGCCACCAGCAGAGATCTAGCGGGATACAATGAGCAGTTCTTC	CATSRDLAGYNEQFF
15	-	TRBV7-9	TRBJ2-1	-	TGTGCCAGCAGTCCACCGGAGGGCGCGTACAATGAGCAGTTCTTC	CASSPPEGAYNEQFF
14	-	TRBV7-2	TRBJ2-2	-	TGTGCCAGCAGCTTGACTAGAGAGGCCGGGGAGCTGTTTTTT	CASSLTREAGELFF
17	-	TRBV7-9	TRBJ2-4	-	TGTGCCAGCAGCTTAGCGGCTGGCAAAAAGGCCAAAAACATTCAGTACTTC	CASSLAAGKKAKNIQYF
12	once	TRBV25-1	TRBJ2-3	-	TGTGCCAGCAGTGATGTAACAGATACGCAGTATTTT	CASSDVTDTQYF
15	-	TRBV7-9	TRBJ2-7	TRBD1	TGTGCCAGCAGCTTATCGACAGGGAGCTCCTACGAGCAGTACTTC	CASSLSTGSSYEQYF
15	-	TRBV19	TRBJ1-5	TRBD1	TGTGCCAGTACCCCGGGACAGGGCGGGTTTCAGCCCCAGCATTTT	CASTPGQGGFQPQHF
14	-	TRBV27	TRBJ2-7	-	TGTGCCAGCAGTTTATCGGCGGGGACCTACGAGCAGTACTTC	CASSLSAGTYEQYF
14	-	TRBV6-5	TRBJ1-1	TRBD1	TGTGCCAGCAGTCGACAGGGGGCGGACACTGAGGCTTTCTTT	CASSRQGADTEAFF
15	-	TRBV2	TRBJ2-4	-	TGTGCCAGCAGGGCCGGCGTGGGAGTCAAAAACATTCAGTACTTC	CASRAGVGVKNIQYF
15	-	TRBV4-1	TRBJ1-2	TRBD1	TGCGCCAGCAGCCAAGACGGACAGGGATTGTATGGCTACACCTTC	CASSQDGQGLYGYTF
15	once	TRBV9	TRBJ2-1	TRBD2	TGTGCCAGCAGCTTTAGCGGGGCCCCCTACAATGAGCAGTTCTTC	CASSFSGAPYNEQFF
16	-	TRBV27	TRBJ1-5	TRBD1	TGTGCCAGCAGTTTATCGGGACAGGGGGGGAATCAGCCCCAGCATTTT	CASSLSGQGGNQPQHF
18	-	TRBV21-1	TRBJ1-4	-	TGTGCCAGCAGCAAGGGGGGGTCTCTCCGAGCCTCGAGTGAAAAACTGTTTTTT	CASSKGGSLRASSEKLFF
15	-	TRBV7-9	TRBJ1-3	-	TGTGCCAGCAGCTTAGGGGACTTTACGGGGAACACCATATATTTT	CASSLGDFTGNTIYF
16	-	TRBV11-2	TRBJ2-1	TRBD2	TGTGCCTCCGGCGGAGCGGGGGCACACTCCTACAATGAGCAGTTCTTC	CASGGAGAHSYNEQFF